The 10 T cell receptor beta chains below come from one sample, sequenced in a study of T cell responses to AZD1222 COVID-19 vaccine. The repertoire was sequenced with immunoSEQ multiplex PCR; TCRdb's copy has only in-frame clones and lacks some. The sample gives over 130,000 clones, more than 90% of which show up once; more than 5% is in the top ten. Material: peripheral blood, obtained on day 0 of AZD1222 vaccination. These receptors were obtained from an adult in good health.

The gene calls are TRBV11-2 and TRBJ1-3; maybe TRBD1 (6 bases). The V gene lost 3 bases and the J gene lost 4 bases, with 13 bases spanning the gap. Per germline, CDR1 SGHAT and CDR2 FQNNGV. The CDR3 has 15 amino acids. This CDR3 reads CASSFKRQVGNTIYF. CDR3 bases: TGTGCCAGCAGCTTCAAAAGACAGGTAGGAAACACCATATATTTT.

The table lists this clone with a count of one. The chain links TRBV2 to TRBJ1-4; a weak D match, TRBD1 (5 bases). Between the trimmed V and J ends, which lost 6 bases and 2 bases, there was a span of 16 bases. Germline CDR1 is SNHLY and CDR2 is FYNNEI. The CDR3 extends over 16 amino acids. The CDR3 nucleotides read TGTGCCAGCAGCCCAGGTGGCGGGGGGACTAATGAAAAACTGTTTTTT. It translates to CASSPGGGGTNEKLFF.

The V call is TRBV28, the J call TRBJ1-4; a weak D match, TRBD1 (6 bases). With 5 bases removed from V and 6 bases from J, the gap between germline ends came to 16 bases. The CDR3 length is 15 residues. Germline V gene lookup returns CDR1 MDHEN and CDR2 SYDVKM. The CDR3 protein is CASSQGRDGDEKLFF. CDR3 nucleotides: TGTGCCAGCAGTCAGGGGAGGGATGGGGATGAAAAACTGTTTTTT.

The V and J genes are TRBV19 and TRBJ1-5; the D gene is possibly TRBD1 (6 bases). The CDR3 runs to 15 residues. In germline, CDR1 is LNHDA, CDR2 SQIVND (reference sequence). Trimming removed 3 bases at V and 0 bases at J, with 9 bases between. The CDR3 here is CASSIRGNSNQPQHF. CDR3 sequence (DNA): TGTGCCAGTAGTATCAGGGGTAATAGCAATCAGCCCCAGCATTTT.

CDR3 DNA: TGCGCCAGCAGCCAAGATATTCCCCGGGGGGCCTCCTACGAGCAGTACTTC. Residues: CASSQDIPRGASYEQYF. The chain carries TRBV4-1 and TRBJ2-7, with D tentatively TRBD2 (7 bases). CDR1 MGHRA and CDR2 YSYEKL come from the germline V gene. The CDR3 is 17 residues long. Between the trimmed V and J ends, which lost 0 bases and 0 bases, there was a span of 15 bases.

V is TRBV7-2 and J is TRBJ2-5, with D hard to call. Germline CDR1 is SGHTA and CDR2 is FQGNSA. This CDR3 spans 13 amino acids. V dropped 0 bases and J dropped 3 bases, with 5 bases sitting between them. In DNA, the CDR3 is TGTGCCAGCAGCTTAGCTCTTAAAGAGACCCAGTACTTC. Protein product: CASSLALKETQYF.

The CDR3 protein is CASSAHGARGTNEKLFF. CDR3 nucleotide sequence: TGTGCCAGCAGTGCCCATGGTGCCCGGGGGACCAATGAAAAACTGTTTTTT. The rearrangement uses TRBV27 and TRBJ1-4; possible D gene TRBD1, 5 bases. The CDR3 loop spans 17 amino acids. Germline assignment: CDR1 MNHEY and CDR2 SMNVEV (reference sequence). With 5 bases removed from V and 5 bases from J, the gap between germline ends came to 21 bases.

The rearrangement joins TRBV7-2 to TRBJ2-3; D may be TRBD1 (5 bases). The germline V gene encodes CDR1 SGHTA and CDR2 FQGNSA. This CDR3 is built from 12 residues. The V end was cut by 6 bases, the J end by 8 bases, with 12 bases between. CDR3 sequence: CASRERRGTQYF. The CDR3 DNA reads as TGTGCCAGCAGGGAAAGAAGGGGTACGCAGTATTTT.

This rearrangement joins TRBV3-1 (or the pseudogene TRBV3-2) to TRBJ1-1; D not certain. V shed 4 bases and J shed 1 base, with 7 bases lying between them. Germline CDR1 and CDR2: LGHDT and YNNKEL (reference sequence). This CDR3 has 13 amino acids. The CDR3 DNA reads TGTGCCAGCAGCCTACAGAGGAACACTGAAGCTTTCTTT. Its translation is CASSLQRNTEAFF.

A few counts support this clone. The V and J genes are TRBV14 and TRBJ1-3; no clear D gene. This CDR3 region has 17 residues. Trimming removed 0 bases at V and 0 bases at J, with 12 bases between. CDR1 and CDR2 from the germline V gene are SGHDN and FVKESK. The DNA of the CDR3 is TGTGCCAGCAGCCAAGATCTTTTGAGGCTCTCTGGAAACACCATATATTTT. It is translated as CASSQDLLRLSGNTIYF. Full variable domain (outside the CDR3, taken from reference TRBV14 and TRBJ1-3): EAGVTQFPSHSVIEKGQTVTLRCDPISGHDNLYWYRRVMGKEIKFLLHFVKESKQDESGMPNNRFLAERTGGTYSTLKVQPAELEDSGVYFCASSQDLLRLSGNTIYFGEGSWLTVV.